The rows below give T cell receptor beta chains drawn from one sample of a study of blood T cells in healthy people across ages. MiXCR was run by TCRdb on the 5' RACE reads, yielding one entry per CDR3 protein. The repertoire consists of 710,000 or so distinct CDR3 sequences, with about 20% occurring once and the leading ten covering 22%. The sample was blood. The receptor source for this set is a man between 70 and 80 years old in good health. Each CDR3 is given with its conserved first and last residue. A D gene is named only where the DNA matches it firmly. Size tells how often a clone was seen (once, few, many) or the class of an expanded clone, and some rows leave it out.

>TRBD1|TRBJ1-2|TRBV9|-
TGTGCCAGCAGCATCGGGACAGGGGACTTCTATGGCTACACCTTC
CASSIGTGDFYGYTF
>TRBD1|TRBJ1-2|TRBV15|few
TGTGCCACCAGCAGGGACAGGGGGACCCTTTATGGCTACACCTTC
CATSRDRGTLYGYTF
>-|TRBJ2-4|TRBV4-1|-
TGCGCCAGCAGCCAAGATCGAGGGCCCCCCAAAAACATTCAGTACTTC
CASSQDRGPPKNIQYF
>-|TRBJ2-5|TRBV7-2|-
TGTGCCAGCAGCCCCCAGGCGGGTAACCAAGAGACCCAGTACTTC
CASSPQAGNQETQYF
>TRBD2|TRBJ2-3|TRBV12-3/TRBV12-4|-
TGTGCCAGCAAGAAAATGGCGGGGGGGTTTTCAGATACGCAGTATTTT
CASKKMAGGFSDTQYF
>-|TRBJ2-7|TRBV20-1|few
TGCAGTGCTAGCCCAACCTACGAGCAGTACTTC
CSASPTYEQYF
>-|TRBJ1-1|TRBV20-1|few
TGCAGTGCTAGAGAATTCGGGCGCTGGGGCACTGAAGCTTTCTTT
CSAREFGRWGTEAFF
>-|TRBJ2-3|TRBV30|-
TGTGCCTGGAGTGTACCGGCAGATACGCAGTATTTT
CAWSVPADTQYF
>-|TRBJ1-6|TRBV20-1|-
TGCAGTGCTAGGGACAGAAGTAATTCACCCCTCCACTTT
CSARDRSNSPLHF
>TRBD1|TRBJ1-1|TRBV20-1|-
TGCAGTGCTAGAGCCCCAGGGACAGGGGCCTTGAACACTGAAGCTTTCTTT
CSARAPGTGALNTEAFF
>TRBD1|TRBJ2-1|TRBV6-5|-
TGTGCCAGCAGTTACAGAGGGGGCCAAATCTTC
CASSYRGGQIF
>TRBD1|TRBJ1-4|TRBV11-2|-
TGTGCCAGCAGCTCCAGAAATCAGGGGGTGGTTGAAAAACTGTTTTTT
CASSSRNQGVVEKLFF
>-|TRBJ1-2|TRBV29-1|many
TGCAGCGTTGAAGATGATCGGAACTATGGCTACACCTTC
CSVEDDRNYGYTF
>-|TRBJ2-7|TRBV11-2|-
TGTGCCAGCAGCCCCCCCGACGTACTCGAGCAGTACTTC
CASSPPDVLEQYF
>-|TRBJ1-2|TRBV6-1|few
TGTGCCAGCAGTAATAGACTCGAATGGGCCCCCTATGGCTACACCTTC
CASSNRLEWAPYGYTF
>-|TRBJ2-1|TRBV5-1|-
TGCGCCAGCAGCTTGGCCTTTTACGGGGGAATCGTCTCCTACAATGAGCAGTTCTTC
CASSLAFYGGIVSYNEQFF
>-|TRBJ2-1|TRBV6-1|few
TGTGCCAGCAGGTCCAGCATCGATGAGCAGTTCTTC
CASRSSIDEQFF
>TRBD1|TRBJ2-3|TRBV29-1|-
TGCAGCGCCGAAACTCGGACAGGGACAGATACGCAGTATTTT
CSAETRTGTDTQYF
>-|TRBJ1-1|TRBV3-1|-
TGTGCCAGCGGACCCGCGGCCCATAACACTGAAGCTTTCTTT
CASGPAAHNTEAFF
>TRBD1|TRBJ2-3|TRBV7-3|few
TGTGCCAGCAGCCCGAGACAGGGATACACAGATACGCAGTATTTT
CASSPRQGYTDTQYF
>-|TRBJ2-1|TRBV7-2|many
TGTGCCAGCAGCTTCCTAGCGCGCAACAATGAGCAGTTCTTC
CASSFLARNNEQFF
>TRBD1|TRBJ2-3|TRBV5-1|-
TGCGCCAGCAGCTTGACCGGGACAGGGGGCGGCACAGATACGCAGTATTTT
CASSLTGTGGGTDTQYF
>-|TRBJ2-5|TRBV3-1|few
TGTGCCAGCAGCTCCAGTCCGGGGTACCAAGAGACCCAGTACTTC
CASSSSPGYQETQYF
>TRBD1|TRBJ1-2|TRBV7-2|few
TGTGCCAGCAGCTTAGTTTCGGGACAGAACCATGGCTACACCTTC
CASSLVSGQNHGYTF
>-|TRBJ1-5|TRBV20-1|-
TGCAGTGCAAACTCCCGGGGACCTAGCAATCAGCCCCAGCATTTT
CSANSRGPSNQPQHF
>-|TRBJ2-1|TRBV7-9|few
TGTGCCAGCAGCGCCGGAGTGTACAATGAGCAGTTCTTC
CASSAGVYNEQFF
>TRBD1|TRBJ2-1|TRBV3-1|-
TGTGCCAGCAGCCAAGTTGACAGGGCCTCACAGTTCTTC
CASSQVDRASQFF
>-|TRBJ2-1|TRBV20-1|-
TGCAGTGCTATACCTGTCACTTCTTGGCGTGAGCAGTTCTTC
CSAIPVTSWREQFF
>TRBD2|TRBJ2-1|TRBV20-1|-
TGCAGTGCTAGGCGGGGGGGCTCCTACAATGGGCAGTTCTTC
CSARRGGSYNGQFF
>-|TRBJ2-1|TRBV7-2|-
TGTGCCAGCAGCCCGACTGACAGGCCTTTCCAGTTCTTC
CASSPTDRPFQFF
>TRBD1|TRBJ2-1|TRBV11-2|-
TGTGCCAGCAGCGCTGTTGGACAGGGGGCTCTTGGCAATGAGCAGTTCTTC
CASSAVGQGALGNEQFF
>TRBD1|TRBJ2-7|TRBV3-1|-
TGTGCCAGCAGCCAGAACAGGGGCCACGAGCAGTACTTC
CASSQNRGHEQYF
>TRBD1|TRBJ1-2|TRBV10-3|-
TGTGCCATCAGCGGACAGGGAGGCTATGGCTACACCTTC
CAISGQGGYGYTF